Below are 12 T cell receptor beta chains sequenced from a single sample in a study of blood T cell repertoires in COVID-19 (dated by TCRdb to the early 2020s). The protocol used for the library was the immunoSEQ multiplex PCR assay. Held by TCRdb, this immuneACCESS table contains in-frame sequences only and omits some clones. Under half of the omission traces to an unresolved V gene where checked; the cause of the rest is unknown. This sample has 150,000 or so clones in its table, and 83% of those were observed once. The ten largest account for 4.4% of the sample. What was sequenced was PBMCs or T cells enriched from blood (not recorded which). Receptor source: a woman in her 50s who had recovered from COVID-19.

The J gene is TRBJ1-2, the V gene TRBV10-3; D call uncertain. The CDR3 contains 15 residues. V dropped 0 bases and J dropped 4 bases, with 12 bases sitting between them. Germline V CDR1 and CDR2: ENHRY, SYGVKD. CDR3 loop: CAISESTQTAYGYTF. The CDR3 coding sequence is TGTGCCATCAGTGAGTCGACTCAAACGGCCTATGGCTACACCTTC.

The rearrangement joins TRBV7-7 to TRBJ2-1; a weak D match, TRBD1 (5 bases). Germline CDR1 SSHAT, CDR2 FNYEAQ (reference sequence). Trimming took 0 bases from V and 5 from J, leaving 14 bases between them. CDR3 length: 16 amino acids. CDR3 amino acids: CASSLAIWGQDNEQFF. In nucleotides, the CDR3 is TGTGCCAGCAGCTTAGCGATATGGGGCCAAGACAATGAGCAGTTCTTC.

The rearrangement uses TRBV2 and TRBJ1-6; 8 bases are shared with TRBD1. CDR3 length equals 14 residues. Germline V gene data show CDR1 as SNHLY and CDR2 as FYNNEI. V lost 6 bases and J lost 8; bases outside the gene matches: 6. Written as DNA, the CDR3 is TGTGCCAGCAGGAGACAGGGGCCGGATTCACCCCTCCACTTT. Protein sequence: CASRRQGPDSPLHF.

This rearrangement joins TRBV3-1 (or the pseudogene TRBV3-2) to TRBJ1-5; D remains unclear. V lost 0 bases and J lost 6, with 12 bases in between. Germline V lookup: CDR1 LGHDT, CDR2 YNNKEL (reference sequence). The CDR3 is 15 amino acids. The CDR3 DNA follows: TGTGCCAGCAGCCAAGAGGGGAGGCAGGCTCAGCCCCAGCATTTT. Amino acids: CASSQEGRQAQPQHF.

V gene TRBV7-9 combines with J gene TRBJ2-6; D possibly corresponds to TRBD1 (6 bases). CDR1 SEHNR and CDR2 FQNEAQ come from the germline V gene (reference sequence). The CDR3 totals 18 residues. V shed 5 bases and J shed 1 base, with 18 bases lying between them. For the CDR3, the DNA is TGTGCCAGCAGCCGAACAGGGAACATCGGATCTGGGGCCAACGTCCTGACTTTC. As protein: CASSRTGNIGSGANVLTF.

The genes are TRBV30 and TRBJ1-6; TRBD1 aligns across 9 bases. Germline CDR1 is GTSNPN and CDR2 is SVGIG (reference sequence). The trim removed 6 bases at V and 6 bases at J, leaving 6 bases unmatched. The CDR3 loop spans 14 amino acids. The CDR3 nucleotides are TGTGCCTGCACGGGGACAGGGAGTAATTCACCCCTCCACTTT. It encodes CACTGTGSNSPLHF.

CDR3 region: CASSLRLLNYGYTF. CDR3 nucleotide sequence: TGTGCCAGCAGTTTACGTTTGTTAAACTATGGCTACACCTTC. J is TRBJ1-2 and V is TRBV28; D unclear. This CDR3 has 14 residues. Germline CDR1 reads MDHEN; CDR2 reads SYDVKM. The V end was cut by 2 bases, the J end by 2 bases, with 9 bases between.

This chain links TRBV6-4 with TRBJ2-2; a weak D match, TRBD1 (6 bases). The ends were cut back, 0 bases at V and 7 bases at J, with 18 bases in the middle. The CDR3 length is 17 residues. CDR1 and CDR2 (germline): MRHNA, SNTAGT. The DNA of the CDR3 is TGTGCCAGCAGTGACTCGCCCACAACAGGGAGTATCGGGGAGCTGTTTTTT. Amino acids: CASSDSPTTGSIGELFF.

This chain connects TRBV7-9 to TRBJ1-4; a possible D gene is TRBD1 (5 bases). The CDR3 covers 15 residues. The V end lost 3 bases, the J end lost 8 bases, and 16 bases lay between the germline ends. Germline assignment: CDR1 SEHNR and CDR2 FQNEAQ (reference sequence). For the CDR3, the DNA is TGTGCCAGCAGCTTCGTGGGGGGTATTGGAGAAAAACTGTTTTTT. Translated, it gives CASSFVGGIGEKLFF. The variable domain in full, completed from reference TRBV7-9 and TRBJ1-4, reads DTGVSQNPRHKITKRGQNVTFRCDPISEHNRLYWYRQTLGQGPEFLTYFQNEAQLEKSRLLSDRFSAERPKGSFSTLEIQRTEQGDSAMYLCASSFVGGIGEKLFFGSGTQLSVL.

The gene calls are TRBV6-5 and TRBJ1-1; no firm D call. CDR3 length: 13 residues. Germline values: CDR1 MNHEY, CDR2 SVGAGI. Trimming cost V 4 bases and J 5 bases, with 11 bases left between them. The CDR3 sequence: CASSSELSTEAFF. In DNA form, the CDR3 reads TGTGCCAGCAGTTCCGAGTTAAGTACTGAAGCTTTCTTT.

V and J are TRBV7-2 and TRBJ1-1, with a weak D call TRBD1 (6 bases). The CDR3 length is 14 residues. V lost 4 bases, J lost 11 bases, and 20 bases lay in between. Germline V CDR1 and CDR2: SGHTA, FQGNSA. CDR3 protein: CASSSPQDRQVAFF. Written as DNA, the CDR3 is TGTGCCAGCAGCTCTCCCCAGGACCGACAGGTGGCTTTCTTT.

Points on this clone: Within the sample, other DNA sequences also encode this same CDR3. In DNA form, the CDR3 reads TGCGCCAGCAGCCACCCATCGACAGGTAATGAGCAGTTCTTC. It codes for CASSHPSTGNEQFF. The chain couples TRBV4-1 to TRBJ2-1; weak D call: TRBD1 (6 bases). Germline V gives CDR1 MGHRA, CDR2 YSYEKL. V lost 3 bases to trimming and J lost 7 bases, with 13 bases between them. This CDR3 region has 14 residues.